A selection of T cell receptor beta chains follows, all from one sample in a study of monozygotic twins with cystic fibrosis. TCRdb's table, derived via immunoSEQ multiplex PCR, lists solely in-frame clones and lacks some. This table holds fewer than 20,000 clones, approximately 97% found once. The sequencing input was blood. The source is a woman aged 30 to 39 with cystic fibrosis. Both conserved end residues are part of each CDR3. Expanded clones are given a class, and other clones once, few, many or no size at all.

V gene	clone size	CDR3 protein
TRBV25-1	NA	CASSEWQGFVEKLFF
TRBV6-1	NA	CASLGWILNTEAFF
TRBV7-9	NA	CASSSTGTGNTEAFF
TRBV30	NA	CAWTPGQGRYNEQFF
TRBV10-2	NA	CAGRSSSNEQFF
TRBV15	NA	CATSRGRLPVGVDTQYF
TRBV5-1	NA	CASSRDRANTGELFF
TRBV27	NA	CASSLTRGTDTQYF
TRBV25-1	NA	CASSDGQGAHGYTF
TRBV27	NA	CASSLTFTHYEQYF
TRBV2	NA	CASRLETGVVGAGMNTEAFF
TRBV9	NA	CASTPAGTSGGPGELFF
TRBV18	NA	CASSPRQGDLDYEQYF
TRBV5-5	once	CASSLIQGLAYEQYF
TRBV27	NA	CASSVSGGVGEQFF
TRBV29-1	NA	CSVPGTSGKLFF
TRBV10-3	NA	CAISESPQGSHDGYTF
TRBV5-4	NA	CASSEPGTDNYGYTF
TRBV28	NA	CASVGHLNSPLHF
TRBV4-3	once	CASSQSRGSRQPQHF
TRBV9	NA	CASSVRQGARGETQYF
TRBV5-6	NA	CASSSNYGYTF
TRBV2	NA	CASSDMVTNTEAFF
TRBV19	NA	CASNPTGDYGYTF
TRBV2	NA	CASSEGRDRGFHEQYF
TRBV7-9	NA	CASSLSEKLFF
TRBV2	NA	CASTRQYGGEQYF
TRBV4-2	NA	CASSQIRGDNYEQYF
TRBV10-1	NA	CASSGILAGGYEQYF
TRBV6-5	NA	CASSGGEGGTQYF
TRBV7-8	NA	CASSLSTGTPNYGYTF
TRBV4-3	NA	CASSQVRGDGPHGYTF
TRBV5-6	NA	CASSLDLAETQYF
TRBV27	NA	CASSFPTSGGITDTQYF
TRBV29-1	NA	CSAGGTLSYEQYF
TRBV9	NA	CASSLLGADTQYF
TRBV29-1	NA	CSVKIRDRPYNEQFF
TRBV19	NA	CASSSPDRKVNTEAFF
TRBV21-1	NA	CASSKAADYSNQPQHF
TRBV10-3	NA	CAISKRGNQETQYF